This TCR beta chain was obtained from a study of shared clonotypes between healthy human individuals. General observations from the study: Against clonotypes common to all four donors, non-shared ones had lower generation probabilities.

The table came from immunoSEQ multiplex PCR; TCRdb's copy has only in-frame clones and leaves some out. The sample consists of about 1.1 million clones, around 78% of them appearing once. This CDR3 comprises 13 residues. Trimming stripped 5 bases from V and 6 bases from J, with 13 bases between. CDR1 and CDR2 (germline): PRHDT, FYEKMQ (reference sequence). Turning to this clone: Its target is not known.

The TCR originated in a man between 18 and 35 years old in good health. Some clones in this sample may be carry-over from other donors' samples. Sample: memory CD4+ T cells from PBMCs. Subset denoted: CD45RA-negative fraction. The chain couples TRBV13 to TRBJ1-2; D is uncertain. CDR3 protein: CASSLNRVDGYTF. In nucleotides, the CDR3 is TGTGCCAGCAGCCTAAACCGGGTGGATGGCTACACCTTC.